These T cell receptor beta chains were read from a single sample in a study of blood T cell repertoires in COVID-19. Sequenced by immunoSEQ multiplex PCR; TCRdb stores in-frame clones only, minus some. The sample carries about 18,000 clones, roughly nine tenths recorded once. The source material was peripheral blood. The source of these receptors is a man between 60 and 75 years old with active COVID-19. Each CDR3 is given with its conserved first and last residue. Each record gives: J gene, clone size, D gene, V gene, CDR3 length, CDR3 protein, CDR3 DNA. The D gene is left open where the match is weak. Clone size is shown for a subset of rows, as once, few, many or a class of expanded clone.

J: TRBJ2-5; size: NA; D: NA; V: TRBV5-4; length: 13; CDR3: CASSLTPRETQYF; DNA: TGTGCCAGCAGCCTGACTCCGCGAGAGACCCAGTACTTC
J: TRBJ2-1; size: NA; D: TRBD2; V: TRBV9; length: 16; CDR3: CASSVRLAGSYNEQFF; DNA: TGTGCCAGCAGCGTACGACTAGCGGGCTCCTACAATGAGCAGTTCTTC
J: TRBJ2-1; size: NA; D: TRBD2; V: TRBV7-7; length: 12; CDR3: CASSETGGEQFF; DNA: TGTGCTAGCAGCGAAACGGGGGGTGAGCAGTTCTTC
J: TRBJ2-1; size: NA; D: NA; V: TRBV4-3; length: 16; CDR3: CASSQVSGGIFDEQFF; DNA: TGCGCCAGCAGCCAGGTCTCAGGGGGGATTTTTGATGAGCAGTTCTTC
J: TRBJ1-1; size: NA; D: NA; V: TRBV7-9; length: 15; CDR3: CASSISLHLNTEAFF; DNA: TGTGCCAGCAGCATATCACTGCATCTGAACACTGAAGCTTTCTTT
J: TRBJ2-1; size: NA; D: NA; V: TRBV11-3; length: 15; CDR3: CASSPWGRSYNEQFF; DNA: TGTGCCAGCAGCCCATGGGGGAGGAGCTACAATGAGCAGTTCTTC
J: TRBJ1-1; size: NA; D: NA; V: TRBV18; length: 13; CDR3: CASSAGRYTEAFF; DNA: TGTGCCAGCTCGGCGGGTCGGTACACTGAAGCTTTCTTT
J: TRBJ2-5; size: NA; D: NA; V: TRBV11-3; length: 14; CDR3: CASSLRRMRETQYF; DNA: TGTGCCAGCAGCTTACGTAGGATGAGGGAGACCCAGTACTTC
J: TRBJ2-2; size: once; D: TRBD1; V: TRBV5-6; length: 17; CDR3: CASSLRRTGELTGELFF; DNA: TGTGCCAGCAGCCTCAGACGGACAGGGGAATTAACCGGGGAGCTGTTTTTT
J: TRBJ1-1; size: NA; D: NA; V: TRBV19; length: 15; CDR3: CASSPHLGQNTEAFF; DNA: TGTGCCAGTAGTCCACATCTTGGACAGAACACTGAAGCTTTCTTT
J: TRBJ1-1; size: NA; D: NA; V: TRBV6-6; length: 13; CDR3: CASSYSLDTEAFF; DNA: TGTGCCAGCAGTTACTCTTTAGACACTGAAGCTTTCTTT
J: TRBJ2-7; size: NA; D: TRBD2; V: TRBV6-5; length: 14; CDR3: CASSSSGLAYEQYF; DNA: TGTGCCAGCAGTTCGTCGGGACTAGCCTACGAGCAGTACTTC
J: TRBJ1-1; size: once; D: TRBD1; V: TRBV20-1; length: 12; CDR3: CSASQGDTEAFF; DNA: TGCAGTGCTAGTCAGGGGGACACTGAAGCTTTCTTT
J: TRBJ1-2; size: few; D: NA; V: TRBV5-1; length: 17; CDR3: CASSPGWGDLPDGGYTF; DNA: TGCGCCAGCAGCCCCGGGTGGGGAGACCTCCCTGATGGTGGCTACACCTTC
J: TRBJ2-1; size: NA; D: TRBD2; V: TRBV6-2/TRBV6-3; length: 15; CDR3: CASSIAGSSYNEQFF; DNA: TGTGCCAGCAGTATAGCGGGGAGTTCCTACAATGAGCAGTTCTTC
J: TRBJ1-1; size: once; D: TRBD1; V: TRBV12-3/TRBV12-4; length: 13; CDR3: CASSLVGTGEAFF; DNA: TGTGCCAGCAGTTTAGTAGGGACAGGAGAAGCTTTCTTT
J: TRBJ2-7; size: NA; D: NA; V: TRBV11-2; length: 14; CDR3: CASSLDLSRGEQYF; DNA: TGTGCCAGCAGCTTAGATCTGTCTAGGGGTGAGCAGTACTTC
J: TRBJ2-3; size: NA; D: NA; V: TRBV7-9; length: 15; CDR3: CASSPKVRVTDTQYF; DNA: TGTGCCAGCAGCCCCAAGGTCAGGGTCACAGATACGCAGTATTTT
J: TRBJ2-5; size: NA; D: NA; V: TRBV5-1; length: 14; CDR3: CASSPTAGQETQYF; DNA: TGCGCCAGCAGCCCCACTGCCGGTCAAGAGACCCAGTACTTC
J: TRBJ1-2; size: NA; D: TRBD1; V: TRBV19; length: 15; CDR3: CASSRDSSSGYGYTF; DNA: TGTGCCAGTAGCCGGGACAGCTCATCGGGCTATGGCTACACCTTC
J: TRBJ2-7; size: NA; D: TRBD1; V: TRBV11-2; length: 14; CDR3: CASRGQGRVDEQYF; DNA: TGTGCCAGCAGAGGACAGGGAAGAGTCGACGAGCAGTACTTC
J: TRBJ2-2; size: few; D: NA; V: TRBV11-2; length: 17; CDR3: CASSLMIGRENTGELFF; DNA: TGTGCCAGCAGCTTAATGATTGGGCGGGAGAACACCGGGGAGCTGTTTTTT
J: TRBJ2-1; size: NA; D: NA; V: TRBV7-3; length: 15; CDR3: CASSRTSSAYNEQFF; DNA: TGTGCCAGCAGCCGTACTAGTTCGGCGTACAATGAGCAGTTCTTC
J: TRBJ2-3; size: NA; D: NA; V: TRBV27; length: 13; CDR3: CASSPRLVDTQYF; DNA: TGTGCCAGCAGTCCGAGACTTGTTGATACGCAGTATTTT
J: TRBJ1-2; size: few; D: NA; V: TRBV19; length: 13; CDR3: CASSRDTLYGYTF; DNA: TGTGCCAGTAGTCGGGACACTCTCTATGGCTACACCTTC
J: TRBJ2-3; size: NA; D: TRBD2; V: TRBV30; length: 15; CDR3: CAWNRKTSVTDTQYF; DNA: TGTGCCTGGAACCGAAAGACTAGCGTAACAGATACGCAGTATTTT
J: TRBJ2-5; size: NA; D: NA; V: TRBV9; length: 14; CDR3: CASSVALGGETQYF; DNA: TGTGCCAGCAGCGTAGCGTTAGGGGGAGAGACCCAGTACTTC
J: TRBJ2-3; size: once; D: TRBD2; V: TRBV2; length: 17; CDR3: CASSRGLGNPLGDTQYF; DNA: TGTGCCAGCAGTCGCGGACTAGGGAACCCTCTGGGAGATACGCAGTATTTT
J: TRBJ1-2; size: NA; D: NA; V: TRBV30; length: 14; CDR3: CAWLAVSTLYGYTF; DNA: TGTGCCTGGTTAGCGGTCTCTACCTTGTATGGCTACACCTTC
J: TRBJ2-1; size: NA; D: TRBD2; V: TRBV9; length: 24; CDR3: CASSVMTSGIGGATPTSSYNERFF; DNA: TGTGCCAGCAGCGTAATGACTAGCGGGATTGGCGGGGCTACCCCCACGAGCTCCTACAATGAGCGGTTCTTC
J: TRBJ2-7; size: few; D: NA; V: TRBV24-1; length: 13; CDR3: CATTGARRGEQYF; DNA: TGTGCCACCACAGGGGCCAGGCGTGGGGAGCAGTACTTC